The TCR beta chain under discussion was sequenced for a study of coeliac disease. About the research overall: Each coeliac patient was active, refractory type I, or diet-controlled. Whole-study findings and limits: Most TRB amino acid sequences occurred in only one sample. Control samples showed higher TRB and TRG clonality than intraepithelial and lamina propria samples in active celiac disease. Unbiased detection of gliadin-specific T cells was judged not feasible with this approach.

Per the germline V gene, CDR1 is ENHRY and CDR2 is SYGVKD. Trimming left V 6 bases short and J 0 bases short, with 15 bases between. CDR3 length: 15 amino acids. TCRdb's table, derived via immunoSEQ multiplex PCR, lists solely in-frame clones and lacks some. Of roughly 4,200 clones listed, about 70% are singletons. In this sample, this clone is large. Antigen specificity is unknown. This chain uses TRBV10-3 with TRBJ2-7; maybe TRBD2 (6 bases). The TCR originated in a woman aged 18-29 years with active celiac disease. The sequenced sample was intraepithelial lymphocytes from the gut. CDR3 region: CAISDRDSSSYEQYF. CDR3 in DNA: TGTGCCATCAGCGACCGGGACTCGAGCTCCTACGAGCAGTACTTC.